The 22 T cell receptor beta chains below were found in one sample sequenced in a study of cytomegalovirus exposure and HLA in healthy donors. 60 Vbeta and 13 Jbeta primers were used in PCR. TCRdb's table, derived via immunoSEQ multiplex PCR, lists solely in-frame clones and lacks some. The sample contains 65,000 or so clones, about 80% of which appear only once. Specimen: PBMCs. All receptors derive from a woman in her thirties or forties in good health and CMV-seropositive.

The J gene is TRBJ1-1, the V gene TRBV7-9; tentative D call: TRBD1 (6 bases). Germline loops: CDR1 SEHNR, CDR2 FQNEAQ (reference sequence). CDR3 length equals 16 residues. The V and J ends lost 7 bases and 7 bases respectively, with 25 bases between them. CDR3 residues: CASTFGGAGTLGEAFF. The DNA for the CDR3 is TGTGCCAGCACCTTTGGGGGGGCCGGGACCCTCGGTGAAGCTTTCTTT.

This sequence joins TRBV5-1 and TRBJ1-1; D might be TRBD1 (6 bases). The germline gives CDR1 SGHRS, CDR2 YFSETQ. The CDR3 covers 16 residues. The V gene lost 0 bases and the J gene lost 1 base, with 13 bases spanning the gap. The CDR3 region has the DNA TGCGCCAGCAGCTTGGTAACAGGGCCCAAGAACACTGAAGCTTTCTTT. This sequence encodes CASSLVTGPKNTEAFF.

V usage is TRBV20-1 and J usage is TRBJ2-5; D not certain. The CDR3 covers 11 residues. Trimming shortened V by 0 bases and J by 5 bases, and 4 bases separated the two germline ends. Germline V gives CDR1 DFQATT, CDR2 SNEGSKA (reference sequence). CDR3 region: CSARDAETQYF. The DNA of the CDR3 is TGCAGTGCTAGAGATGCGGAGACCCAGTACTTC.

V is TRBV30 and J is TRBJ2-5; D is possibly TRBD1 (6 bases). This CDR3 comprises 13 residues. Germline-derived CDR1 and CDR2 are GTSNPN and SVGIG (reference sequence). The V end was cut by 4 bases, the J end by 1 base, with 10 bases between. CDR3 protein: CAWTGESQETQYF. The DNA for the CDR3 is TGTGCCTGGACAGGGGAGTCCCAAGAGACCCAGTACTTC.

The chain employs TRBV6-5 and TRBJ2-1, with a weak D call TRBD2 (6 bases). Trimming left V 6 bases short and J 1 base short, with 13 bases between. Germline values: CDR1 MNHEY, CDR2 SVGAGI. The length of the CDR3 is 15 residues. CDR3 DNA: TGTGCCAGCAGGGAGGACGGGGGATCCTACAATGAGCAGTTCTTC. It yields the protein CASREDGGSYNEQFF.

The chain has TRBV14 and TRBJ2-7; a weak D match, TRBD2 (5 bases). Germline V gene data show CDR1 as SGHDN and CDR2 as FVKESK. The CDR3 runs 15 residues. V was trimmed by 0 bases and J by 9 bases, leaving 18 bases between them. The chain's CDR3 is CASSQDQDSSTWQYF. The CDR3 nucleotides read TGTGCCAGCAGCCAAGATCAGGACTCGTCAACATGGCAGTACTTC.

This CDR3 reads CASSLVSSSIYF. The CDR3 DNA reads TGTGCCAGCAGCTTAGTCTCTAGTTCCATATATTTT. The J gene is TRBJ1-3, the V gene TRBV7-2; unclear D gene. The CDR3 has 12 amino acids. Trimming took 1 base from V and 11 from J, leaving 9 bases between them. CDR1 is SGHTA and CDR2 is FQGNSA in the germline V gene.

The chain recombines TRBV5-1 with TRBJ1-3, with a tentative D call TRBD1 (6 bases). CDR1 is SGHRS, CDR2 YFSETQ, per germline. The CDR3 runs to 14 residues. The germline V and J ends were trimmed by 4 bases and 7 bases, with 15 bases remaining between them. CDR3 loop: CASSPDSSSNTIYF. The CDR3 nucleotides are TGCGCCAGCAGCCCGGACAGCAGTTCTAACACCATATATTTT.

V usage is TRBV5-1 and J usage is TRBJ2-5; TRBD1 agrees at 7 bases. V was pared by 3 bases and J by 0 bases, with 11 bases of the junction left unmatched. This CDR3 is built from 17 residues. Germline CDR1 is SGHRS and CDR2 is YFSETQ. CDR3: CASSSQGTDLNQETQYF. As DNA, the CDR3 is TGCGCCAGCAGCTCCCAAGGGACAGATCTAAACCAAGAGACCCAGTACTTC.

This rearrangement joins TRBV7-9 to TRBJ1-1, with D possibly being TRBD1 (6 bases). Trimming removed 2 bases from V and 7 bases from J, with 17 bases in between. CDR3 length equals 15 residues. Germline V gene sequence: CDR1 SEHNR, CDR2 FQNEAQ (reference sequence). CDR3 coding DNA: TGTGCCAGCAGCTTATTGCGGGGGGCCCCGAGTGAAGCTTTCTTT. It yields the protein CASSLLRGAPSEAFF.

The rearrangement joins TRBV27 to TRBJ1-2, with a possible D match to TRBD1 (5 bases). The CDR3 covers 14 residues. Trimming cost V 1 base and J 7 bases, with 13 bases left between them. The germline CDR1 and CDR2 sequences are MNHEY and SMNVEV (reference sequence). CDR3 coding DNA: TGTGCCAGCAGTTTATTAGGGGCGGAGGGTGGCTACACCTTC. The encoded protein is CASSLLGAEGGYTF.

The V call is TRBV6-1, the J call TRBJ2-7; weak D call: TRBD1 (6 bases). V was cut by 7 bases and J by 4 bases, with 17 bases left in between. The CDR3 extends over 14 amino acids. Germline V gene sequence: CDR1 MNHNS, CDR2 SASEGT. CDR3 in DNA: TGTGCCAGCACCCGAAAGGGGGACACTTACGAGCAGTACTTC. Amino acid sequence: CASTRKGDTYEQYF.

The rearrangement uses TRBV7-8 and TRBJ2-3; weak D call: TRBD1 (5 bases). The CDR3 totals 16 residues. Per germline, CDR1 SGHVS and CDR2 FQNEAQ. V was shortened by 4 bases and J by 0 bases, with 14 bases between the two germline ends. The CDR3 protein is CASSSRTLASTDTQYF. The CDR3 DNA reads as TGTGCCAGCAGCTCCCGGACATTGGCTAGCACAGATACGCAGTATTTT.

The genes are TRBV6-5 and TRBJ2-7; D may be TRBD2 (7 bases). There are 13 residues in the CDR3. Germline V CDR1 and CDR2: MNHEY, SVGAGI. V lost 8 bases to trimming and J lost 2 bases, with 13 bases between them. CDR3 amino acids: CASSEGGAYEQYF. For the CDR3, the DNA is TGTGCCAGCTCGGAGGGGGGGGCCTACGAGCAGTACTTC.

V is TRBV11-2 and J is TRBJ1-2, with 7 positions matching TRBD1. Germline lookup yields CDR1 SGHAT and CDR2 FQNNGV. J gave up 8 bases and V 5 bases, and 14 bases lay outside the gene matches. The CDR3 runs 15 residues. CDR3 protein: CASSPQGSSSRGYTF. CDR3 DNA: TGTGCCAGCAGCCCACAGGGGAGTTCGAGTAGGGGCTACACCTTC.

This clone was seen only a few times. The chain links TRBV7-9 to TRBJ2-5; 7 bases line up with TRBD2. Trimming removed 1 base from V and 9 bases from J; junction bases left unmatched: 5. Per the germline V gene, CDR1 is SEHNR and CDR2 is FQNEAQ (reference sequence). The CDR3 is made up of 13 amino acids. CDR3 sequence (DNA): TGTGCCAGCAGCTTAGGACTAGGGAGGGCCCAGTACTTC. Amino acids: CASSLGLGRAQYF. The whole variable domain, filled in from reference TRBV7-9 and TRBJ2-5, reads DTGVSQNPRHKITKRGQNVTFRCDPISEHNRLYWYRQTLGQGPEFLTYFQNEAQLEKSRLLSDRFSAERPKGSFSTLEIQRTEQGDSAMYLCASSLGLGRAQYFGPGTRLLVL.

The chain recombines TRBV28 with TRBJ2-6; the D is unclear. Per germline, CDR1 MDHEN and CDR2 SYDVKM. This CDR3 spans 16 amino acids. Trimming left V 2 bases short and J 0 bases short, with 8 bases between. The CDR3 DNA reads TGTGCCAGCAGTTTACACAGCCTCTCTGGGGCCAACGTCCTGACTTTC. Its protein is CASSLHSLSGANVLTF.

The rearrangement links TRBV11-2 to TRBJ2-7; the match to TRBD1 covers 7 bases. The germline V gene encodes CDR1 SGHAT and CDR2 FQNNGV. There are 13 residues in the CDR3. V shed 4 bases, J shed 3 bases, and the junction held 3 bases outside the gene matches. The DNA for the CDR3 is TGTGCCAGCAGCTCCGGGACAGACTACGAGCAGTACTTC. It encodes CASSSGTDYEQYF.

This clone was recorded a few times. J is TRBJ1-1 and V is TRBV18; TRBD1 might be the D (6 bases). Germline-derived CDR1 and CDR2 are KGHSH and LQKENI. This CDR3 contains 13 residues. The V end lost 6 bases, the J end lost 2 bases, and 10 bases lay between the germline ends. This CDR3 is CASSGQLNTEAFF. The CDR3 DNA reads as TGTGCCAGCTCCGGACAGCTTAACACTGAAGCTTTCTTT. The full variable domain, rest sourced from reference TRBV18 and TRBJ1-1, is NAGVMQNPRHLVRRRGQEARLRCSPMKGHSHVYWYRQLPEEGLKFMVYLQKENIIDESGMPKERFSAEFPKEGPSILRIQQVVRGDSAAYFCASSGQLNTEAFFGQGTRLTVV.

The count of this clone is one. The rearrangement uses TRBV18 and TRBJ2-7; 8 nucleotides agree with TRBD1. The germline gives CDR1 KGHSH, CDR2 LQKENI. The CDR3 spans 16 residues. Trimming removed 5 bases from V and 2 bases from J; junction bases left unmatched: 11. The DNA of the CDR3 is TGTGCCAGCTCAGAAGGACAGGGTGGAGGTCCCTACGAGCAGTACTTC. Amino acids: CASSEGQGGGPYEQYF.

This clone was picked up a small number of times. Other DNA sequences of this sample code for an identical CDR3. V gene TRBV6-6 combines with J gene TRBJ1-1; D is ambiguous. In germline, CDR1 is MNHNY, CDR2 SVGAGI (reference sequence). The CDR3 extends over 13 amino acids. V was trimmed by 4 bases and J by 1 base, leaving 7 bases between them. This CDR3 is CASSSSENTEAFF. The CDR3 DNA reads TGTGCCAGCAGTTCGTCAGAGAACACTGAAGCTTTCTTT.

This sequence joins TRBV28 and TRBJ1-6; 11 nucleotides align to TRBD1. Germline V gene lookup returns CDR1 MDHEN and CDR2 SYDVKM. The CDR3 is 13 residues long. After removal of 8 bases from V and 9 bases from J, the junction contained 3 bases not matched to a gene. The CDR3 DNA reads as TGTGCCAGCCGGGGGACAGGGGGTTCACCCCTCCACTTT. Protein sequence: CASRGTGGSPLHF.